The 15 T cell receptor beta chains below come from one sample, sequenced in a study of low-dose radiotherapy and immunotherapy resistance in tumors. Priming of first-strand cDNA relied on TRAV- and TRBV-specific primers (covering alpha and beta chains). A roughly 20-cycle PCR with a constant-region primer and V-primer adapter amplified TCRs. TCRdb reanalysed the reads using MiXCR and keeps one entry per CDR3 protein. The data contain about 16,000 distinct CDR3 sequences, around 72% of them singletons. These TCRs come from a human donor with advanced metastatic prostate, ovarian, gallbladder or colorectal cancer (not recorded which). This table probably holds off-target reads from a library built for another chain.

V usage is TRBV28 and J usage is TRBJ1-5; D not resolved. Per germline, CDR1 MDHEN and CDR2 SYDVKM. Trimming left V 2 bases short and J 3 bases short, with 5 bases between. This CDR3 has 13 amino acids. The CDR3 spells CASSLQSNQPQHF. CDR3 DNA sequence: TGTGCCAGCAGTTTACAGTCCAATCAGCCCCAGCATTTT.

The gene calls are TRBV20-1 and TRBJ2-1; D is uncertain. The length of the CDR3 is 12 residues. Germline CDR1 reads DFQATT; CDR2 reads SNEGSKA (reference sequence). The V end was cut by 2 bases, the J end by 7 bases, with 9 bases between. The CDR3 coding sequence is TGCAGTGCTAGATTGGGGTGGAATGAGCAGTTCTTC. Translating gives CSARLGWNEQFF.

This clonotype was counted a few times. The chain links TRBV24-1 to TRBJ1-1; TRBD1 might be the D (5 bases). Germline V CDR1 and CDR2: KGHDR, SFDVKD. There are 17 residues in the CDR3. V was pared by 4 bases and J by 4 bases, with 21 bases between. CDR3 in DNA: TGTGCCACCAGTGACCCCAGGGCCGGGGCGGTGGGCACTGAAGCTTTCTTT. It is translated as CATSDPRAGAVGTEAFF.

With respect to this clonotype: At one end, the junction sequence differs from germline, possibly due to a read error. Here the CDR3 DNA reads TGTGCCAGCAGCTCCGGACGGAGTAAGGACATCTACGAGCAGTACTTC. Encoded protein: CASSSGRSKDIYEQYF. The chain has TRBV5-3 and TRBJ2-7; perhaps TRBD1 as D (5 bases). TRBV5-3 is given ORF status, its function remaining uncertain. The CDR3 totals 16 residues.

The rearrangement links TRBV7-2 to TRBJ2-2; D not resolved. V lost 4 bases to trimming and J lost 8 bases, with 11 bases between them. The CDR3 totals 13 residues. In germline, CDR1 is SGHTA, CDR2 FQGNSA. Written as DNA, the CDR3 is TGTGCCAGCAGCTCTGGGATGGGAGGGGAGCTGTTTTTT. This encodes CASSSGMGGELFF.

This rearrangement joins TRBV4-1 to TRBJ1-1, with a tentative D call TRBD1 (6 bases). Trimming pared 4 bases from V and 0 bases from J, leaving 9 bases between. The CDR3 covers 14 residues. CDR1 is MGHRA, CDR2 YSYEKL, per germline. The CDR3 region is CASSLQGLNTEAFF. As DNA, the CDR3 is TGCGCCAGCAGCCTACAGGGATTGAACACTGAAGCTTTCTTT.

The CDR3 DNA reads TGTGCGACAGGGTCTGCCGAGACCCAGTACTTC. The encoded protein is CATGSAETQYF. This chain links TRBV6-2 or TRBV6-3 with TRBJ2-5; 7 nucleotides line up with TRBD1. Germline V gene data show CDR1 as MNHEY and CDR2 as SVGEGT. This CDR3 has 11 amino acids.

This chain uses TRBV6-8 with TRBJ2-7; possible D gene TRBD1, 6 bases. The CDR3 is made up of 14 amino acids. Trimming removed 5 bases at V and 4 bases at J, with 15 bases between. CDR1 and CDR2 (germline): MNHGY, SAAAGT. CDR3 bases: TGTGCCAGCAGTGATAGGGGGAGTACGTACGAGCAGTACTTC. Protein product: CASSDRGSTYEQYF.

The chain couples TRBV7-2 to TRBJ2-3; 8 positions agree with TRBD2. The CDR3 runs to 18 residues. From germline, CDR1 is SGHTA and CDR2 FQGNSA. The V gene end was trimmed by 1 base and the J gene end by 3 bases; junction bases not matched to a gene: 12. The chain's CDR3 is CASSLGIGGRTPTDTQYF. In DNA form, the CDR3 reads TGTGCCAGCAGCTTAGGAATTGGCGGGAGGACACCAACAGATACGCAGTATTTT.

CDR3 coding DNA: TGCAGCTTCCGGGTTGGGTACGAGCAGTACTTC. Translating it yields CSFRVGYEQYF. V is TRBV29-1 and J is TRBJ2-7; D gene uncertain. The germline V and J ends were trimmed by 8 bases and 4 bases, with 12 bases remaining between them. The germline CDR1 and CDR2 sequences are SQVTM and ANQGSEA. There are 11 residues in the CDR3.

This clonotype was counted a few times. CDR3 sequence: CASSLDRGSSPLHF. DNA for the CDR3: TGTGCCAGCAGCTTGGACAGGGGAAGTTCACCCCTCCACTTT. The V gene is TRBV5-4, the J gene TRBJ1-6; 7 bases match TRBD1. The CDR3 totals 14 residues. The germline V gene has CDR1 SGHNT and CDR2 YYREEE (reference sequence). V shed 0 bases, J shed 9 bases, and the junction held 3 bases outside the gene matches.

The V call is TRBV14, the J call TRBJ1-1, with a weak D call TRBD1 (6 bases). Germline-derived CDR1 and CDR2 are SGHDN and FVKESK. The ends were cut back, 1 base at V and 5 bases at J, with 14 bases in the middle. CDR3 length: 15 residues. In nucleotides, the CDR3 is TGTGCCAGCAGCCAAGTTCGGGGGGGGGCTACTGAAGCTTTCTTT. It is translated as CASSQVRGGATEAFF. The variable domain in full, with the rest retrieved from reference TRBV14 and TRBJ1-1, is EAGVTQFPSHSVIEKGQTVTLRCDPISGHDNLYWYRRVMGKEIKFLLHFVKESKQDESGMPNNRFLAERTGGTYSTLKVQPAELEDSGVYFCASSQVRGGATEAFFGQGTRLTVV.

The rearrangement uses TRBV5-6 and TRBJ1-1; no firm D call. V was clipped by 0 bases and J by 0 bases, with 9 bases between them. The CDR3 is made up of 15 amino acids. Per germline, CDR1 SGHDT and CDR2 YYEEEE. CDR3 bases: TGTGCCAGCAGCTTGGAGATGGTCATGAACACTGAAGCTTTCTTT. Translation gives CASSLEMVMNTEAFF.

This chain uses TRBV6-6 with TRBJ2-7, with a tentative D call TRBD2 (7 bases). Germline assignment: CDR1 MNHNY and CDR2 SVGAGI (reference sequence). V was shortened by 5 bases and J by 4 bases, with 15 bases between the two germline ends. The CDR3 is made up of 14 amino acids. CDR3 loop: CASSEWGGPYEQYF. The CDR3 nucleotides are TGTGCCAGCAGTGAATGGGGGGGGCCGTACGAGCAGTACTTC.

V and J are TRBV29-1 and TRBJ2-7, with D hard to call. The CDR3 totals 13 residues. Germline V lookup: CDR1 SQVTM, CDR2 ANQGSEA. Between the trimmed V and J ends, which lost 4 bases and 0 bases, there was a span of 10 bases. The CDR3 spells CSVAMFNSYEQYF. In DNA form, the CDR3 reads TGCAGCGTTGCTATGTTCAACTCCTACGAGCAGTACTTC.